Listed here are 16 T cell receptor beta chains from one sample, sequenced in a study of shared clonotypes between healthy human individuals. Measured with immunoSEQ multiplex PCR; TCRdb has only the in-frame clones, and not every one. The table has 2 million to 2.5 million clones, 85% to 95% seen once. The source material was naive CD4+ T cells from PBMCs. As to subset: CD45RA+ positively selected. Receptor source: a man aged 18 to 30 in good health. Some clones in this sample may be carry-over from other donors' samples.

CDR3 nucleotide sequence: TGTGCCAGCAGCGTAGGGGCAGGACCCTATGGCTACACCTTC. Translation gives CASSVGAGPYGYTF. This chain joins TRBV9 and TRBJ1-2; D remains unclear. Germline CDR1 and CDR2: SGDLS and YYNGEE. The CDR3 is 14 residues long. Trimming pared 0 bases from V and 4 bases from J, leaving 10 bases between.

The chain couples TRBV4-2 to TRBJ2-7; 10 nucleotides align to TRBD2. The germline gives CDR1 LGHNA, CDR2 YNFKEQ. The CDR3 loop spans 17 amino acids. Trimming cost V 0 bases and J 4 bases; bases outside gene matches: 9. Written as DNA, the CDR3 is TGTGCCAGCAGCCAAGATCGCCTAGCGGGAGTAGGTTACGAGCAGTACTTC. Amino acid sequence: CASSQDRLAGVGYEQYF.

The V call is TRBV10-3, the J call TRBJ2-7; TRBD1 matches at 10 bases. This CDR3 contains 14 residues. J was trimmed by 5 bases and V by 7 bases; bases with no gene match: 8. The germline V gene has CDR1 ENHRY and CDR2 SYGVKD. The CDR3 DNA follows: TGTGCCATCAAAGACCGGGACAGGGGAAACGAGCAGTACTTC. It codes for CAIKDRDRGNEQYF.

The table lists this clone with a count of one. The J gene is TRBJ1-1, the V gene TRBV27; D is ambiguous. Germline V lookup: CDR1 MNHEY, CDR2 SMNVEV (reference sequence). This CDR3 is built from 13 residues. Trimming took off 9 bases at V and 1 base at J, with 12 bases between the two ends. Written as DNA, the CDR3 is TGTGCCAGTTCCACCCTCGGGAACACTGAAGCTTTCTTT. Translating gives CASSTLGNTEAFF.

The gene calls are TRBV5-1 and TRBJ2-7; a possible D gene is TRBD1 (5 bases). This CDR3 is built from 12 residues. In germline, CDR1 is SGHRS, CDR2 YFSETQ. Trimming cost V 4 bases and J 7 bases, with 12 bases left between them. The CDR3 bases are TGCGCCAGCAGCCCAACAAAGGGGGAGCAGTACTTC. Translated, it gives CASSPTKGEQYF.

The chain employs TRBV4-1 and TRBJ1-6, with D tentatively TRBD1 (5 bases). The CDR3 sequence is 14 residues long. Deletions cut 3 bases from V and 7 bases from J, with 10 bases between. The germline V gene encodes CDR1 MGHRA and CDR2 YSYEKL. The CDR3: CASSQGRSNSPLHF. Written as DNA, the CDR3 is TGCGCCAGCAGCCAGGGACGGTCAAATTCACCCCTCCACTTT.

This chain links TRBV6-6 with TRBJ2-5; unclear D gene. CDR1 is MNHNY, CDR2 SVGAGI, per germline (reference sequence). The CDR3 contains 14 residues. Trimming left V 5 bases short and J 5 bases short, with 15 bases between. The CDR3 reads CASSVTGSRETQYF. In DNA form, the CDR3 reads TGTGCCAGCAGTGTCACGGGTTCCAGGGAGACCCAGTACTTC.

V gene TRBV28 combines with J gene TRBJ2-3; TRBD2 is a possible D gene (6 bases). This CDR3 has 16 amino acids. CDR1 and CDR2 from the germline V gene are MDHEN and SYDVKM. Trimming cost V 4 bases and J 2 bases, with 16 bases left between them. The CDR3 loop reads CASSSIPAGSTDTQYF. The DNA for the CDR3 is TGTGCCAGCAGTTCCATCCCCGCGGGGTCCACAGATACGCAGTATTTT.

This chain connects TRBV6-5 to TRBJ1-2; the match to TRBD1 covers 10 bases. V trimming: 6 bases; J trimming: 7 bases; junction bases outside the gene matches: 11. Germline lookup yields CDR1 MNHEY and CDR2 SVGAGI. The CDR3 contains 15 residues. The CDR3 nucleotides read TGTGCCAGCAGGTCCAACCGGGACAGGGGTGCTGGCTACACCTTC. Translated, it gives CASRSNRDRGAGYTF.

As concerns this clone: Other DNA sequences within the sample encode an identical CDR3. The chain carries TRBV7-9 and TRBJ1-1; no reliable D call. Germline assignment: CDR1 SEHNR and CDR2 FQNEAQ (reference sequence). The CDR3 covers 13 residues. Trimming removed 5 bases from V and 0 bases from J, with 7 bases in between. The chain's CDR3 is CASSLDMNTEAFF. The CDR3 region has the DNA TGTGCCAGCAGCCTTGACATGAACACTGAAGCTTTCTTT.

This chain joins TRBV2 and TRBJ1-2; 10 bases agree with TRBD1. The CDR3 has 15 amino acids. The ends lost 5 bases at V and 4 bases at J; junction bases unmatched: 7. The germline CDR1 and CDR2 sequences are SNHLY and FYNNEI. The CDR3: CASSIETGGAYGYTF. CDR3 DNA sequence: TGTGCCAGCAGTATCGAGACAGGGGGCGCCTATGGCTACACCTTC.

In regard to this clone: The same CDR3 is also encoded by other DNA sequences in this sample. The V gene is TRBV18, the J gene TRBJ2-7, with D perhaps being TRBD1 or TRBD2 (5 bases each). In germline, CDR1 is KGHSH, CDR2 LQKENI. The V end was cut by 2 bases, the J end by 3 bases, with 14 bases between. The CDR3 contains 15 residues. The CDR3 region has the DNA TGTGCCAGCTCACCAGGGGCAGGTGGGGGCTACGAGCAGTACTTC. Its protein product is CASSPGAGGGYEQYF. Drawing the rest from reference TRBV18 and TRBJ2-7, the complete variable domain is NAGVMQNPRHLVRRRGQEARLRCSPMKGHSHVYWYRQLPEEGLKFMVYLQKENIIDESGMPKERFSAEFPKEGPSILRIQQVVRGDSAAYFCASSPGAGGGYEQYFGPGTRLTVT.

The gene calls are TRBV7-2 and TRBJ1-3, with unresolved D. There are 16 residues in the CDR3. Trimming stripped 5 bases from V and 0 bases from J, with 14 bases between. The germline V gene encodes CDR1 SGHTA and CDR2 FQGNSA. CDR3 sequence (DNA): TGTGCCAGCAGCCTCGGGCCGGTCGCCTCTGGAAACACCATATATTTT. Translation: CASSLGPVASGNTIYF.

The rearrangement uses TRBV7-2 and TRBJ1-5; a weak D match, TRBD1 (5 bases). Germline CDR1 reads SGHTA; CDR2 reads FQGNSA. The germline V and J ends were trimmed by 1 base and 6 bases, with 13 bases remaining between them. The CDR3 consists of 15 residues. CDR3 sequence: CASSLGRAAGQPQHF. The CDR3 DNA is TGTGCCAGCAGCTTAGGCAGGGCGGCAGGTCAGCCCCAGCATTTT.

The chain carries TRBV15 and TRBJ2-3, with D unresolved. The CDR3 has 13 amino acids. The ends were cut back, 0 bases at V and 7 bases at J, with 8 bases in the middle. Germline lookup yields CDR1 LNHNV and CDR2 YYDKDF (reference sequence). CDR3 sequence (DNA): TGTGCCACCAGCAGAGATCGGCAGTATACGCAGTATTTT. Protein: CATSRDRQYTQYF.

The chain links TRBV10-1 to TRBJ2-1; D not resolved. CDR3 length: 13 residues. The germline V gene encodes CDR1 WNHNN and CDR2 SYGVQD (reference sequence). V was pared by 4 bases and J by 9 bases, with 13 bases between. The CDR3 coding sequence is TGCGCCAGCAGTGGGTCACTCTTTGGTGAGCAGTTCTTC. It is translated as CASSGSLFGEQFF.